This T cell receptor (beta chain) was captured in a study of blood T cell repertoires in COVID-19. Study information: T cells, B-cell-depleted T cells, or PBMCs provided the cDNA or gDNA that served as material.

The assay was immunoSEQ multiplex PCR, and TCRdb's table has in-frame clones only and misses some. The repertoire consists of approximately 180,000 clones, with approximately 85% occurring once and the leading ten covering approximately 10%. The CDR3 totals 16 residues. Per germline, CDR1 LNHDA and CDR2 SQIVND (reference sequence). The J segment lost 9 bases and the V segment lost 7 bases, leaving 18 bases of the junction unmatched. Material for sequencing was peripheral blood. The chain joins TRBV19 to TRBJ2-1; 7 bases match TRBD2. The clonotype comes from a human donor with active or convalescent COVID-19. The donor label of this sample is uncertain. The CDR3 DNA reads TGTGCCAGTAAAGGGGACTATCTCTTATCGAAGGGTGAGCAGTTCTTC. This translates into CASKGDYLLSKGEQFF.